The T cell receptor (beta chain) under discussion was sequenced for a study of cytomegalovirus exposure and HLA in healthy donors (dated by TCRdb to 2017 to 2019). Concerning the study at large: According to a later analysis, one platform produced both the 110 or so validation repertoires and the 550 to 800 repertoires of the first cohort. Along with the approximately 700-subject first cohort, a separate validation cohort of over a hundred different subjects was used. High-throughput TCR immunosequencing, statistical association of individual TCRs with disease status, and machine learning were combined to predict cytomegalovirus infection status. The study aimed to test whether cataloging public T cell receptors could reveal signatures of past pathogen exposure. Study-level results and caveats: All 120 or so repertoires were used to score co-occurrence in the validation cohort in a later analysis, because that analysis had no HLA typing for the cohort. Three of the identified cytomegalovirus-associated TCR beta chains were confirmed in vitro to be specific for cytomegalovirus antigens. A later analysis found that TCRs clustered in the first cohort also tended to co-occur in the roughly 120 validation repertoires, with 94% of cluster scores above 0. The classifier was reported to diagnose cytomegalovirus status with high specificity and sensitivity in both the original and validation cohorts. The study listed 164 TCR beta chains as associated with cytomegalovirus. According to the authors, the approach could potentially be generalized to other disease states and immunological phenotypes. Across donors, most TCR sequences were observed very rarely, whereas some public TCRs were present in many individuals.

Library construction relied on the immunoSEQ multiplex PCR assay. On the authors' methods: A statistical classification framework was built to diagnose cytomegalovirus status from the catalog of TCR beta chain sequences. This is the immuneACCESS table as TCRdb keeps it, with only in-frame sequences that have V and J called. A part of the clones is gone; compared with another copy, unresolved V genes explain less than half, and the rest is unexplained. That table gives V, J and clone size, and the DNA gave D and trimming. The sample yields about 98,000 clones; 87% were counted once. The top ten hold 3.5% to 5% of the sample. Donors formed part of the validation cohort, which comprised 120 subjects and was distinct from the first cohort of some 700 subjects. The CDR3 covers 14 residues, taking in both the cysteine and the phenylalanine. Only CDR3 DNA is held: 42 bases, read in frame from base 1. V sheds 6 bases and J sheds 5 bases, leaving 16 bases between their ends. CDR1 MRHNA and CDR2 SNTAGT were looked up in the germline V gene.

Points on this clone: What this receptor recognizes is not known. Per-base quality was not reported, and no clone a single base away is much larger than it.

This receptor was identified in a woman aged 25 to 45 in good health and CMV-seronegative. The chain links TRBV6-4 with TRBJ1-2; TRBD1 is perhaps the D gene, given 5 matching bases. Sequenced material: PBMCs. The DNA reads TGTGCCAGCAGACCCCTCCCGGGGGGGTATGGCTACACCTTC. Its product reads: CASRPLPGGYGYTF.